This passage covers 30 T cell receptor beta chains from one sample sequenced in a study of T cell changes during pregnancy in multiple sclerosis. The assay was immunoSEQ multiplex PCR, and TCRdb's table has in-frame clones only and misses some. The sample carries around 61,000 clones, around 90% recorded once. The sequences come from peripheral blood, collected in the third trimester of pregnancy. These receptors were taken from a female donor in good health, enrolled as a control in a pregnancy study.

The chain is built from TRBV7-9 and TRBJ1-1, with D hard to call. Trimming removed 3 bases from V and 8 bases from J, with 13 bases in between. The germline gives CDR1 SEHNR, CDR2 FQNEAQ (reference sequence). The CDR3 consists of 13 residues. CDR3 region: CASSFPEAGEAFF. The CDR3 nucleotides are TGTGCCAGCAGCTTTCCGGAGGCGGGGGAAGCTTTCTTT.

DNA of the CDR3: TGCAGCGTACTACTAGCGGGGGCGCCTCTTTACAATGAGCAGTTCTTC. It is translated as CSVLLAGAPLYNEQFF. The chain joins TRBV29-1 to TRBJ2-1; 11 bases are a match to TRBD2. V gave up 6 bases and J gave up 4 bases; unmatched junction bases: 11. CDR3 length: 16 residues. In germline, CDR1 is SQVTM, CDR2 ANQGSEA.

The CDR3 DNA reads TGTGCCAGCGGGGCTAGCACAGATACGCAGTATTTT. Its translation: CASGASTDTQYF. The rearrangement links TRBV7-6 to TRBJ2-3, with TRBD1 as a possible D gene (5 bases). Between the trimmed V and J ends, which lost 8 bases and 0 bases, there was a span of 6 bases. CDR1 is SGHVS and CDR2 is FNYEAQ in the germline V gene. CDR3 length: 12 residues.

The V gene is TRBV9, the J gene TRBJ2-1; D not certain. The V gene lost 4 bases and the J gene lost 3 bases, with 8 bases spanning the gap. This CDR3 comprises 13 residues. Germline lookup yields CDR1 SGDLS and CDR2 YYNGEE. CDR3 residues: CASSQTDYNEQFF. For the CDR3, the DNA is TGTGCCAGCAGCCAGACTGACTACAATGAGCAGTTCTTC.

DNA of the CDR3: TGCGCCAGCAGCCAAGAAACGGCAACTAATGAAAAACTGTTTTTT. The encoded protein is CASSQETATNEKLFF. The chain carries TRBV4-3 and TRBJ1-4; D gene ambiguous. CDR3 length: 15 residues. V lost 0 bases and J lost 0, with 5 bases in between. The V gene's germline CDR1 is LGHNA and CDR2 YSLEER.

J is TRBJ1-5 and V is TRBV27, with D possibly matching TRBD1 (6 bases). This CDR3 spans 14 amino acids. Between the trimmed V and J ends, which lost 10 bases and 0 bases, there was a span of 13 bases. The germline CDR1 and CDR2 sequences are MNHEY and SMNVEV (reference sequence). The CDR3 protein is CATKTGDSNQPQHF. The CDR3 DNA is TGTGCCACCAAGACAGGTGATAGCAATCAGCCCCAGCATTTT.

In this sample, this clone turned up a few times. CDR3 nucleotides: TGCGCCAGCAGCCAAGGGCCCACGATCAAAGCTTTCTTT. Amino acid sequence: CASSQGPTIKAFF. V usage is TRBV4-1 and J usage is TRBJ1-1; the D is unclear. The CDR3 has 13 residues. CDR1 is MGHRA and CDR2 is YSYEKL in the germline V gene. Trimming took 1 base from V and 9 from J, leaving 12 bases between them.

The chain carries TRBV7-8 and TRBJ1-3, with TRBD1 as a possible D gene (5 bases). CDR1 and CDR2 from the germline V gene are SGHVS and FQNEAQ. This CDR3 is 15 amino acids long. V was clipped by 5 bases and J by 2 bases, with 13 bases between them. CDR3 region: CASSPGAGTGNTIYF. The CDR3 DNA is TGTGCCAGCAGCCCCGGGGCGGGGACTGGAAACACCATATATTTT. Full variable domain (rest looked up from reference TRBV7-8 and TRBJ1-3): GAGVSQSPRYKVAKRGQDVALRCDPISGHVSLFWYQQALGQGPEFLTYFQNEAQLDKSGLPSDRFFAERPEGSVSTLKIQRTQQEDSAVYLCASSPGAGTGNTIYFGEGSWLTVV.

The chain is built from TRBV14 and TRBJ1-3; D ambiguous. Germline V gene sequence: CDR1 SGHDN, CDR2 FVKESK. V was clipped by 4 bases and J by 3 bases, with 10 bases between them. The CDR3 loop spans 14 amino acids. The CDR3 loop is CASSLGRGGNTIYF. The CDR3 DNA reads TGTGCCAGCAGCCTCGGACGGGGTGGAAACACCATATATTTT.

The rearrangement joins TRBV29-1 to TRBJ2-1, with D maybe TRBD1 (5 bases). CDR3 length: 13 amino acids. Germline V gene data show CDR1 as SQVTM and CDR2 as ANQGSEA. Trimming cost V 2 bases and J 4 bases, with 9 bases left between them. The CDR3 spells CSVEKAGYNEQFF. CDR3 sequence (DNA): TGCAGCGTTGAAAAAGCAGGGTACAATGAGCAGTTCTTC.

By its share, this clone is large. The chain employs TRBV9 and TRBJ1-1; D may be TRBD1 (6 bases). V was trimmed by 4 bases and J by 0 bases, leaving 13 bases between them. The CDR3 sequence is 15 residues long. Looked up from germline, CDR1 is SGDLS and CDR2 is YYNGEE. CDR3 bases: TGTGCCAGCAGCCCCCGGGACACTCTGAACACTGAAGCTTTCTTT. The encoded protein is CASSPRDTLNTEAFF.

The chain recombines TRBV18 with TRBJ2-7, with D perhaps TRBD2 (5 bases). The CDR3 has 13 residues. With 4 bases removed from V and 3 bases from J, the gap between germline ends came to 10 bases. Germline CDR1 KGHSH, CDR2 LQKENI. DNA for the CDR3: TGTGCCAGCTCACTCTCACGGGGCTACGAGCAGTACTTC. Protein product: CASSLSRGYEQYF.

CDR3 residues: CASSSSQNRQHNQPQHF. The CDR3 coding sequence is TGTGCCAGCAGCTCATCCCAAAACAGACAGCACAATCAGCCCCAGCATTTT. The J gene is TRBJ1-5, the V gene TRBV7-8, with D possibly TRBD1 on 5 matching bases. This CDR3 comprises 17 residues. Trimming cost V 4 bases and J 3 bases, with 19 bases left between them. Per the germline V gene, CDR1 is SGHVS and CDR2 is FQNEAQ.

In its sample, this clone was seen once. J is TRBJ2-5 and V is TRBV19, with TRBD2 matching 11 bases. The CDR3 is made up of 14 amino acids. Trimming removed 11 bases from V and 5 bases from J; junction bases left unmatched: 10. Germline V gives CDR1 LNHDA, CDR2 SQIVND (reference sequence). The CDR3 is CACRSGGAGETQYF. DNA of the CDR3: TGTGCCTGTCGTAGCGGGGGGGCAGGGGAGACCCAGTACTTC.

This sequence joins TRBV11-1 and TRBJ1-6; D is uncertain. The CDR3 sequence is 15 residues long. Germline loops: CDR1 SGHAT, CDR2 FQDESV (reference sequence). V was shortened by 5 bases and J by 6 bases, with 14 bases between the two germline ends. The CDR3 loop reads CASSLQAVGNSPLHF. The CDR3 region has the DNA TGTGCCAGCAGCCTGCAGGCCGTAGGTAATTCACCCCTCCACTTT.

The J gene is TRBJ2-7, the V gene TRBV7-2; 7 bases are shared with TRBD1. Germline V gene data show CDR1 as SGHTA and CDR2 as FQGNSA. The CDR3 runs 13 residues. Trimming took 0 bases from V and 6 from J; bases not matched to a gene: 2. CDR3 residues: CASSLAQGSEQYF. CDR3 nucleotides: TGTGCCAGCAGCTTAGCACAGGGGAGCGAGCAGTACTTC.

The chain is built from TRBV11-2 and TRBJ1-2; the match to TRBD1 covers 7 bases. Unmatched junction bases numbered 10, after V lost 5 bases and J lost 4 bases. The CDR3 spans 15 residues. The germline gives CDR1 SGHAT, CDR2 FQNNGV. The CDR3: CASSPAVQGGYGYTF. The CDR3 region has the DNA TGTGCCAGCAGCCCAGCAGTGCAGGGGGGCTATGGCTACACCTTC.

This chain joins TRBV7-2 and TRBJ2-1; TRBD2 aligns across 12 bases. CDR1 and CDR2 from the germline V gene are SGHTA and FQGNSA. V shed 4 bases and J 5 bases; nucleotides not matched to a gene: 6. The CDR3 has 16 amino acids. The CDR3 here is CASSSQTSGGDNEQFF. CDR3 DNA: TGTGCCAGCAGCTCTCAGACTAGCGGGGGAGACAATGAGCAGTTCTTC.

The CDR3 nucleotides are TGTGCCAGCAGCTTACGAGACAGGGGGGCCCTGAGCGGCTACACCTTC. Residues: CASSLRDRGALSGYTF. The rearrangement joins TRBV7-2 to TRBJ1-2, with TRBD1 matching over 9 bases. The V gene end was trimmed by 2 bases and the J gene end by 8 bases; junction bases not matched to a gene: 12. CDR3 size: 16 residues. Germline values: CDR1 SGHTA, CDR2 FQGNSA. Filled out from reference TRBV7-2 and TRBJ1-2, the complete variable domain reads GAGVSQSPSNKVTEKGKDVELRCDPISGHTALYWYRQSLGQGLEFLIYFQGNSAPDKSGLPSDRFSAERTGGSVSTLTIQRTQQEDSAVYLCASSLRDRGALSGYTFGSGTRLTVV.

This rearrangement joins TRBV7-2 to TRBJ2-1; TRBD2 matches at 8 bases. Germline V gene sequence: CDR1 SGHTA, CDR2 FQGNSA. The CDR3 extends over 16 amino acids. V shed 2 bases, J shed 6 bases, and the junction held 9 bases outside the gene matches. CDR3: CASSLLGTSVGNEQFF. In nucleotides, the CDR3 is TGTGCCAGCAGCTTATTGGGGACTAGTGTCGGCAATGAGCAGTTCTTC.

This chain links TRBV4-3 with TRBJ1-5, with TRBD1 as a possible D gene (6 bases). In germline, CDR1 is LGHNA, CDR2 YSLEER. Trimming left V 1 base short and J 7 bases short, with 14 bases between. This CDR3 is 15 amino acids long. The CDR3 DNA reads TGCGCCAGCAGCCAAGGGGTACAGGGATTCCAGCCCCAGCATTTT. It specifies CASSQGVQGFQPQHF.

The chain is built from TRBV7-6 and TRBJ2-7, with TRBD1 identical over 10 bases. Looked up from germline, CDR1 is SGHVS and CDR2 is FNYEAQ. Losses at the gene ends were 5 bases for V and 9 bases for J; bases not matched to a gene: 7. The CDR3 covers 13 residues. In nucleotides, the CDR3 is TGTGCCAGCAGCGTGACAGGGGGCGCAGGGCAGTACTTC. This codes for CASSVTGGAGQYF.

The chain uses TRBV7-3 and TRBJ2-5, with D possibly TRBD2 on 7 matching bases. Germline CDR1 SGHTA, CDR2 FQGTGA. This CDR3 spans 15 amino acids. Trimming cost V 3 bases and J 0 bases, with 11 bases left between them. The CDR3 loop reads CASSLSGTYQETQYF. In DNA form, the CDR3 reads TGTGCCAGCAGCTTGAGCGGGACATACCAAGAGACCCAGTACTTC.

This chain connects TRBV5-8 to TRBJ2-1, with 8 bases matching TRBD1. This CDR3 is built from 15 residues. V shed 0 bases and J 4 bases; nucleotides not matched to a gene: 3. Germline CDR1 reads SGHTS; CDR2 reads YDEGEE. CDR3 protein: CASSLGDRSYNEQFF. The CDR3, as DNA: TGTGCCAGCAGCTTGGGGGACAGGTCATACAATGAGCAGTTCTTC.

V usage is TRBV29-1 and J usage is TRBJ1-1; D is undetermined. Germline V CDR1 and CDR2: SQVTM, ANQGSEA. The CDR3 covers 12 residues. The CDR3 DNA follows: TGCAGGGTCGAGGAGTTGAACACTGAAGCTTTCTTT. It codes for CRVEELNTEAFF.

The CDR3 protein is CASSLAFQQGGNEQFF. In nucleotides, the CDR3 is TGTGCCAGCAGCTTGGCGTTCCAACAGGGTGGGAATGAGCAGTTCTTC. This rearrangement joins TRBV5-4 to TRBJ2-1; weak D call: TRBD1 (6 bases). The V gene's germline CDR1 is SGHNT and CDR2 YYREEE (reference sequence). V was pared by 0 bases and J by 7 bases, with 17 bases between. The length of the CDR3 is 16 residues.

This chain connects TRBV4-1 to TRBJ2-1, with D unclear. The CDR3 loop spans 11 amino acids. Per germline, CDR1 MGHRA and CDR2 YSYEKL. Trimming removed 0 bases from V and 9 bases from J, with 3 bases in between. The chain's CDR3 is CASSQDREQFF. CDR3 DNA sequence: TGCGCCAGCAGCCAAGACCGTGAGCAGTTCTTC.

The CDR3 nucleotides read TGTGCCAGCGAAACCCAGGGAGAAGCTTTCTTT. Translated, it gives CASETQGEAFF. The genes are TRBV2 and TRBJ1-1; D perhaps matches TRBD1 (5 bases). V was cut by 8 bases and J by 8 bases, with 12 bases left in between. CDR3 length equals 11 residues. Germline CDR1 is SNHLY and CDR2 is FYNNEI.

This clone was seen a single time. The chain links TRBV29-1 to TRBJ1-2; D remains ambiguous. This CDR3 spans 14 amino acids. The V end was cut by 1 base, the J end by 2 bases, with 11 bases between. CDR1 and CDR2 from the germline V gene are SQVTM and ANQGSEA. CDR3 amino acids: CSVEGEGSNYGYTF. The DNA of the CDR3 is TGCAGCGTTGAAGGGGAGGGATCAAACTATGGCTACACCTTC. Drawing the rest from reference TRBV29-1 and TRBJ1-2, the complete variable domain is SAVISQKPSRDICQRGTSLTIQCQVDSQVTMMFWYRQQPGQSLTLIATANQGSEATYESGFVIDKFPISRPNLTFSTLTVSNMSPEDSSIYLCSVEGEGSNYGYTFGSGTRLTVV.

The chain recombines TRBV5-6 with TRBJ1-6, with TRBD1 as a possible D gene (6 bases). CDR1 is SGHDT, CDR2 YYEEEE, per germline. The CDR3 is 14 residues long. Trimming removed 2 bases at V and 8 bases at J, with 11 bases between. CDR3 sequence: CASSFMPGDSPLHF. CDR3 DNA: TGTGCCAGCAGCTTTATGCCAGGGGATTCACCCCTCCACTTT.